This T cell receptor (beta chain) was recorded in a study of low-dose radiotherapy and immunotherapy resistance in tumors (dated by TCRdb to between 2022 and 2023). At the level of the whole study: In Cohort 1, each fraction delivered 0.5 Gy every 2 weeks, and the prescribed total PTV dose was 6.5 Gy. No randomization into treatment groups was done for the people taking part in the trial. In Cohort 2, 1 Gy per fraction was delivered every two weeks, for a total of 13 Gy over 26 weeks. Intravenous cyclophosphamide at 200 mg/m2 was administered every two weeks, one day ahead of each radiation and immunotherapy administration. Patients took aspirin 300 mg orally once daily for four cycles, starting on cycle 1 day 1. The translational analysis covered eight patients: three from the first dose cohort and the first five from the second dose cohort. Patients were given nivolumab as a 240 mg flat dose every two weeks and ipilimumab at 1 mg/kg every six weeks, with both drugs delivered intravenously.

To make first-strand cDNA, Superscript III was used along with a set of TRAV- and TRBV-specific primers so that both the TCRalpha and TCRbeta chains were covered. TCRs were amplified with Phusion for approximately 19 PCR cycles using a constant-region primer together with the adapter attached to the V primers. Amplification of the isolated mRNA was done with the MessageAmp II aRNA Amplification Kit, which involved a roughly 16-hour in vitro transcription at 37 degrees C. mRNA for TCR sequencing was isolated with the Dynabeads mRNA DIRECT Purification Kit. Indexed Illumina adapters were added in a second Phusion PCR of about 26 cycles, and the PCR products were purified with AMPure XP beads. The study's processing was this. Custom Perl scripts were used to pool TCR sequences that encoded the same protein, to remove out-of-frame sequences, and to calculate the abundance of each clonotype. Any TCR sequence backed by just one read was left out of the analysis. Repertoire metrics included Shannon entropy, Gini index, clonality, richness, and frequency of TCRs shared between repertoires. TCRdb's own reprocessing of the public reads used fastp at Q25 and MiXCR and kept productive beta chains. Each entry merges the rows of one CDR3 protein and shows their most common DNA and genes. It is TCRdb's table, rather than the study itself, that gives the V and J calls and clone size. This sample has about 17,000 distinct CDR3 sequences in its table, and approximately 63% of those were observed once. The biggest ten clones account for approximately 5% of the sample.

The donors came from RACIN, which was a single-arm phase I dose-escalation trial that paired nivolumab and ipilimumab with aspirin, low-dose cyclophosphamide and low-dose radiotherapy. Patients with advanced, TIL-negative solid tumors were considered eligible. With respect to this clonotype: Which antigen it targets is not known. Base quality data are lacking; no much larger clone is found one base away.

The CDR3 has 14 amino acids, counting the end cysteine and phenylalanine. Of all the DNA, just the CDR3 is kept, 42 bases in frame from base 1. In the germline V gene (reference sequence), CDR1 corresponds to LGHDT and CDR2 to YNNKEL. V was cut back by 3 bases and J by 1 base, leaving a gap of 9 bases between them. This chain joins TRBV3-1 to TRBJ1-1; 6 matching bases give a weak D call of TRBD1. The origin of this receptor is a human donor with advanced metastatic prostate, ovarian, gallbladder or colorectal cancer (not recorded which). This table probably holds off-target reads from a library built for another chain. The CDR3 region reads CASSQMTGNTEAFF. The bases are TGTGCCAGCAGCCAGATGACAGGGAACACTGAAGCTTTCTTT.